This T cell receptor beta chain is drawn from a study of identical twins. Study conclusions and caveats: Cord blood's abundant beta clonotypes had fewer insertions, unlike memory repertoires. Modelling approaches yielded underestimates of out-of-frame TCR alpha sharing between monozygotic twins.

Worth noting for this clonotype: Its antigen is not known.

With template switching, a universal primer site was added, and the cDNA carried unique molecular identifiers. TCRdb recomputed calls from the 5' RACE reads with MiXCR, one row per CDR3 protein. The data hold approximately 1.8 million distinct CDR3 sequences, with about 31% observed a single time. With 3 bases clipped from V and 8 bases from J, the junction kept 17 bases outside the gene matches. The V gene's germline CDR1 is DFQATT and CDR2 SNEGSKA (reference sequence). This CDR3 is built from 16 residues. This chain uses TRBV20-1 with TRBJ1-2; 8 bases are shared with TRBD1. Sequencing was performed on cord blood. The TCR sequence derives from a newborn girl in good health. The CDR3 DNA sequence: TGCAGTGCTAGGGAAGACTTCGACAGGGGTTTATGGGGCTACACCTTC. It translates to CSAREDFDRGLWGYTF.